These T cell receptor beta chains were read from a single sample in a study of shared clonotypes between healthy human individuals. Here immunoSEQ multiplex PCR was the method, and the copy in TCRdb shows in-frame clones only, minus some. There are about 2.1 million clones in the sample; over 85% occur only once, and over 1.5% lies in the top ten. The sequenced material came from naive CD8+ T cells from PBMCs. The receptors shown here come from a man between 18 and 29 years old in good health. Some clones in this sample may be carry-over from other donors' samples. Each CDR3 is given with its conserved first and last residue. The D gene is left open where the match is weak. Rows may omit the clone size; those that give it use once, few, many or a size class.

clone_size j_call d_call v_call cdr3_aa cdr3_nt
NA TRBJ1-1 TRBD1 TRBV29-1 CSVMGIQGHTEAFF TGCAGCGTGATGGGCATACAGGGGCACACTGAAGCTTTCTTT
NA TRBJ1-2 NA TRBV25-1 CASSEWGGGYTF TGTGCCAGCAGTGAATGGGGCGGCGGCTACACCTTC
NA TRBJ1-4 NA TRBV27 CASSFRSNEKLFF TGTGCCAGCAGTTTCCGGTCTAATGAAAAACTGTTTTTT
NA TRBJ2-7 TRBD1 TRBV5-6 CASSLAGTGGEQYF TGTGCCAGCAGCTTGGCCGGGACAGGGGGAGAGCAGTACTTC
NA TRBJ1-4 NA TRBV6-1 CASSEVGQLNEKLFF TGTGCCAGCAGTGAAGTAGGTCAGCTTAATGAAAAACTGTTTTTT
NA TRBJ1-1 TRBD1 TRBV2 CAIMRTGGTEAFF TGTGCCATAATGAGGACAGGGGGGACTGAAGCTTTCTTT
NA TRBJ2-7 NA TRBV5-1 CASAGHNYEQYF TGCGCCAGTGCGGGACACAACTACGAGCAGTACTTC
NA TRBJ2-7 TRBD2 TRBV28 CASSDRLAGLEEQYF TGTGCCAGCAGTGACCGACTAGCGGGACTCGAAGAGCAGTACTTC
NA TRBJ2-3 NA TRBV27 CASSLLIPLSTDTQYF TGTGCCAGCAGTTTACTGATTCCGTTGAGCACAGATACGCAGTATTTT
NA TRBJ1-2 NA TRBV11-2 CASSLGATDYGYTF TGTGCCAGCAGCTTAGGGGCTACGGACTATGGCTACACCTTC
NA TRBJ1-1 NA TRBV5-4 CASRGRGSDTEAFF TGTGCCAGCAGGGGCAGGGGTTCGGACACTGAAGCTTTCTTT
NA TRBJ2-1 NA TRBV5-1 CASSSNRGYNEQFF TGCGCCAGCAGCTCCAACAGAGGCTACAATGAGCAGTTCTTC
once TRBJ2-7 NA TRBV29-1 CSVLGLPYEQYF TGCAGCGTTCTGGGACTTCCGTACGAGCAGTACTTC
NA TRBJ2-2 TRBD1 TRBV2 CASSEAKQGAWTGELFF TGTGCCAGCAGTGAAGCGAAACAGGGGGCTTGGACCGGGGAGCTGTTTTTT
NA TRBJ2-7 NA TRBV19 CASGGESSYEQYF TGTGCCAGTGGCGGGGAGAGCTCCTACGAGCAGTACTTC
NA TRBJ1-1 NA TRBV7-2 CASSLKDKNTEAFF TGTGCCAGCAGCTTAAAGGACAAGAACACTGAAGCTTTCTTT
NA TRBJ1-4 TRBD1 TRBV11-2 CASSLGVDRAEKLFF TGTGCCAGCAGCTTAGGCGTTGACAGGGCTGAAAAACTGTTTTTT
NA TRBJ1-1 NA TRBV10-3 CAISAGLPKSTNTEAFF TGTGCCATCAGTGCGGGACTCCCAAAATCCACGAACACTGAAGCTTTCTTT
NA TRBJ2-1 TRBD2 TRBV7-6 CASSSIAGAVNEQFF TGTGCCAGCAGCTCCATAGCGGGGGCTGTTAATGAGCAGTTCTTC
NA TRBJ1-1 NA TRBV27 CASSLGRYTEAFF TGTGCCAGCAGTTTGGGCCGCTACACTGAAGCTTTCTTT
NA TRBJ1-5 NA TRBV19 CASSKRTAYLEYSNQPQHF TGTGCCAGTAGTAAAAGGACAGCCTATTTAGAGTATAGCAATCAGCCCCAGCATTTT
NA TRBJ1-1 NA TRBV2 CASRGPGNEAFF TGTGCCAGCAGGGGCCCCGGGAACGAAGCTTTCTTT
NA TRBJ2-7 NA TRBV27 CASSFVGGPEQYF TGTGCCAGCAGTTTCGTCGGGGGACCCGAGCAGTACTTC
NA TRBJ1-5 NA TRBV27 CASSLSNPHLGKTPQHF TGTGCCAGCAGTTTATCGAACCCCCATCTCGGGAAAACGCCCCAGCATTTT
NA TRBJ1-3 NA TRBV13 CASSLGRRVNTIYF TGTGCCAGCAGCTTAGGTCGGCGGGTAAACACCATATATTTT
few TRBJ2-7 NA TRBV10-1 CASSASGMDEQYF TGCGCCAGCAGTGCTTCCGGGATGGACGAGCAGTACTTC
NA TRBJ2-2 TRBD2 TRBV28 CASSLGTRTGELFF TGTGCCAGCAGTTTGGGGACTAGGACCGGGGAGCTGTTTTTT
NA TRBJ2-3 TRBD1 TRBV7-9 CASSLVGDSYTDTQYF TGTGCCAGCAGCTTAGTAGGGGACAGCTACACAGATACGCAGTATTTT
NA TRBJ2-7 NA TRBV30 CAWSTGLTYEQYF TGTGCCTGGAGTACAGGGTTGACCTACGAGCAGTACTTC
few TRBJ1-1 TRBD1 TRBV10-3 CAISVGTGRNTEAFF TGTGCCATCAGTGTTGGGACAGGGAGGAACACTGAAGCTTTCTTT
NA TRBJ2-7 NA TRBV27 CASSTKRDSSSEQYF TGTGCCAGCAGTACGAAGAGGGACTCCAGCAGCGAGCAGTACTTC
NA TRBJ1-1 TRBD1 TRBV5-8 CASSLTGTGLLNTEAFF TGTGCCAGCAGCTTGACCGGGACAGGACTCTTGAACACTGAAGCTTTCTTT
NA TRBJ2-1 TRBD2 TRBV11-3 CASSDRTSGSSNEQFF TGTGCCAGCAGCGACCGGACTAGCGGGAGTTCCAATGAGCAGTTCTTC
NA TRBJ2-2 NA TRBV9 CASSVGRERPTGELFF TGTGCCAGCAGCGTAGGACGGGAGAGGCCCACCGGGGAGCTGTTTTTT
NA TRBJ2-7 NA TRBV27 CASSFTAFGQGLYEQYF TGTGCCAGCAGTTTTACGGCCTTTGGGCAGGGCCTCTACGAGCAGTACTTC
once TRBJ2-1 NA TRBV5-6 CASSRRDNEQFF TGTGCCAGCAGCCGGAGGGACAATGAGCAGTTCTTC
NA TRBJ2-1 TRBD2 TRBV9 CASSPSQRLAGSYNEQFF TGTGCCAGCAGCCCCTCGCAGAGGCTAGCGGGGTCCTACAATGAGCAGTTCTTC
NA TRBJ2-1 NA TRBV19 CASSILFGEIALGDEQFF TGTGCCAGTAGTATCCTTTTTGGGGAGATTGCCTTAGGGGATGAGCAGTTCTTC